The clone carrying this T cell receptor beta chain was recorded at least ten times. Its antigen remains unidentified. Uncontrolled infection, other autoimmune disease, pregnancy or lactation led to exclusion. Every diagnosis used clinical symptoms, serum thyroxine and TRAb, thyroid ultrasound and orbital computed tomography. This record belongs to a study of T cells in Graves' hyperthyroidism and ophthalmopathy. Study overall: Peripheral blood was obtained at initial diagnosis, preceding any treatment.

Findings of the study overall: In blood, most of the thyroid clonotypes expanded above 0.001 were also present.

V was cut by 5 bases and J by 6 bases, with 16 bases left in between. Germline lookup yields CDR1 MNHEY and CDR2 SVGAGI. The CDR3 covers 15 residues. The investigators amplified TCR beta CDR3 regions from RNA transcripts. With the HTBI primer set, the TCR CDR3 went through a first round of RT-PCR. TCRdb reprocessed the multiplex PCR reads via MiXCR and lists one record per CDR3 protein. The sample holds hundreds of thousands of distinct CDR3 sequences, around 22% seen once. The source of this sequence is a woman in her thirties with Graves' ophthalmopathy. The source material was blood. V is TRBV6-5 and J is TRBJ2-2, with D perhaps assigned TRBD1 or TRBD2 (5 bases each). The CDR3 coding sequence is TGTGCCAGCAGTCGAGGAGGACATCGATCCGGGGAGCTGTTTTTT. It translates to CASSRGGHRSGELFF.